This T cell receptor (beta chain) was documented in a study of blood T cell repertoires in COVID-19. Across the whole study: Whether acute or convalescent, the COVID-19 samples came from the United States, Italy and Spain. PBMCs, B-cell-depleted T cells, or T cells were the source of the cDNA or gDNA that made up the material.

The germline CDR1 and CDR2 sequences are MNHEY and SVGAGI. V was cut by 5 bases and J by 3 bases, with 11 bases left in between. The CDR3 consists of 13 residues. Authors' methods: By means of reference gene primer amplification, nucleated cell counts were estimated. The method was immunoSEQ multiplex PCR; TCRdb's version includes in-frame clones alone and lacks a portion of them. From that table come the V and J calls and clone size; the DNA was used to work out D and trimming. The sample contains under 200,000 clones, approximately 80% of which appear only once. Seattle participants joined during active infection and were tracked over time.

The J gene is TRBJ2-7, the V gene TRBV6-5, with D possibly matching TRBD2 (5 bases). The sample was peripheral blood. The sequence was collected from a woman older than 75 with COVID-19, enrolled during active disease. The CDR3 DNA reads as TGTGCCAGCAGTCTCTACCGGGGCTACGAGCAGTACTTC. Protein sequence: CASSLYRGYEQYF.